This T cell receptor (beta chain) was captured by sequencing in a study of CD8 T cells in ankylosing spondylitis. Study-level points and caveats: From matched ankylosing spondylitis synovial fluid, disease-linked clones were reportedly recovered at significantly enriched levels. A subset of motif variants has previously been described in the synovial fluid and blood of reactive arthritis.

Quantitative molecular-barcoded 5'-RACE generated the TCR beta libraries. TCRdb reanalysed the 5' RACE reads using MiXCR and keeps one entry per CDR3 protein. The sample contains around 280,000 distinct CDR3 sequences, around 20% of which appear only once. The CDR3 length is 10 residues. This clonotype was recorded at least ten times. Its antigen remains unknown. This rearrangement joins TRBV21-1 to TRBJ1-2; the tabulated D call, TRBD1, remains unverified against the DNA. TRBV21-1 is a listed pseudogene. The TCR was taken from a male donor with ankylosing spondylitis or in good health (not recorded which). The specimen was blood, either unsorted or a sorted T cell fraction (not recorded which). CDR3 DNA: TGTGCCAGCAGCAAAGTTCGAAGGGGGTTC. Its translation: CASSKVRRGF.